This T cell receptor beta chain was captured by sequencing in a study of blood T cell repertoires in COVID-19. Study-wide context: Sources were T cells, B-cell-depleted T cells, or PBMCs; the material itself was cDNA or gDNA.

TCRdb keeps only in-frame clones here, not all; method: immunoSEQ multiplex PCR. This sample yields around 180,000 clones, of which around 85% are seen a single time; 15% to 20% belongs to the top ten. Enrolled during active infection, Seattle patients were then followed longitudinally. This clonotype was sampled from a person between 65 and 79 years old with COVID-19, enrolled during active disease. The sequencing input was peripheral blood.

The CDR3 protein is CASAAEMVETQYF. The CDR3 nucleotides read TGCGCCAGCGCCGCTGAGATGGTGGAGACCCAGTACTTC. The chain carries TRBV5-1 and TRBJ2-5, with unresolved D. The V end lost 7 bases, the J end lost 5 bases, and 15 bases lay between the germline ends. This CDR3 region has 13 residues. Germline loops: CDR1 SGHRS, CDR2 YFSETQ. Supplemented by reference TRBV5-1 and TRBJ2-5, the full variable domain reads KAGVTQTPRYLIKTRGQQVTLSCSPISGHRSVSWYQQTPGQGLQFLFEYFSETQRNKGNFPGRFSGRQFSNSRSEMNVSTLELGDSALYLCASAAEMVETQYFGPGTRLLVL.